Shown below are 15 T cell receptor beta chains from a single sample sequenced in a study of post-analysis software for immune sequencing data. Study-wide findings and caveats: Compared with controls, patients had more of about five TRBV segments, including TRBV5-6, TRBV5-1 and TRBV20-1.

Unique molecular identifiers were present in the TCR beta cDNA libraries. TCRdb re-derived calls from the PCR reads in MiXCR, one entry per CDR3 protein. The sample has about 570,000 distinct CDR3 sequences, 34% seen once. These receptors lack a known antigen. The sequencing sample was made of blood. The receptors shown here come from a girl aged 2-17 years with multiple sclerosis.

The gene calls are TRBV6-6 and TRBJ2-5; D tentatively fits TRBD1 or TRBD2 (6 bases each). V lost 6 bases to trimming and J lost 0 bases, with 17 bases between them. This CDR3 has 16 residues. The germline gives CDR1 MNHNY, CDR2 SVGAGI (reference sequence). The DNA of the CDR3 is TGTGCCAGCAGGGACAGTGCGGGATCGTACCAAGAGACCCAGTACTTC. It codes for CASRDSAGSYQETQYF.

This clonotype showed up just a few times. J is TRBJ2-5 and V is TRBV7-2; 8 nucleotides align to TRBD2. V dropped 0 bases and J dropped 1; count of bases not matched to a gene: 1. Germline V gene sequence: CDR1 SGHTA, CDR2 FQGNSA. The CDR3 runs 15 residues. The CDR3 DNA is TGTGCCAGCAGCTTAGCGCGGGGGGCCCAAGAGACCCAGTACTTC. It translates to CASSLARGAQETQYF.

The table lists this clonotype with a few counts. The chain carries TRBV7-9 and TRBJ2-7; 11 bases fit TRBD2. Trimming removed 4 bases from V and 2 bases from J; junction bases left unmatched: 13. Germline loops: CDR1 SEHNR, CDR2 FQNEAQ (reference sequence). This CDR3 is 18 amino acids long. The CDR3 reads CASSSGLAGAPSPYEQYF. CDR3 nucleotides: TGTGCCAGCAGCTCCGGACTAGCGGGTGCCCCGTCCCCCTACGAGCAGTACTTC.

This clonotype was detected once. Germline is not matched at one junction end, which may reflect a read error. This chain joins TRBV29-1 and TRBJ1-4; tentatively, D is TRBD1 (6 bases). This CDR3 has 12 residues. Germline assignment: CDR1 SQVTM and CDR2 ANQGSEA. The CDR3 sequence: CSVGHPDEKRFF. The CDR3 nucleotides are TGCAGCGTGGGACACCCTGATGAAAAACGGTTTTTT.

The chain employs TRBV11-1 and TRBJ2-5; the D gene could be TRBD1 or TRBD2 (5 bases each). CDR1 is SGHAT, CDR2 FQDESV, per germline (reference sequence). Between the trimmed V and J ends, which lost 5 bases and 4 bases, there was a span of 23 bases. This CDR3 is 17 amino acids long. The CDR3 sequence is CASSPPTMRGWGETQYF. The CDR3 bases are TGTGCCAGCAGCCCACCAACGATGAGGGGTTGGGGAGAGACCCAGTACTTC.

This clonotype was seen repeatedly, ten times or more. The CDR3 here is CSVETSGEGETQYF. The DNA of the CDR3 is TGCAGCGTTGAGACTAGCGGGGAGGGAGAGACCCAGTACTTC. V is TRBV29-1 and J is TRBJ2-5, with 11 bases matching TRBD2. The trim removed 3 bases at V and 4 bases at J, leaving 4 bases unmatched. In germline, CDR1 is SQVTM, CDR2 ANQGSEA. CDR3 length equals 14 residues.

The rearrangement joins TRBV2 to TRBJ1-5; D uncertain. Germline V CDR1 and CDR2: SNHLY, FYNNEI. V was pared by 3 bases and J by 0 bases, with 12 bases between. This CDR3 contains 16 residues. The DNA of the CDR3 is TGTGCCAGCAGTGAGCCTACCGGTTATAGCAATCAGCCCCAGCATTTT. Translating gives CASSEPTGYSNQPQHF. Combining the CDR3 with reference TRBV2 and TRBJ1-5 gives the whole variable domain EPEVTQTPSHQVTQMGQEVILRCVPISNHLYFYWYRQILGQKVEFLVSFYNNEISEKSEIFDDQFSVERPDGSNFTLKIRSTKLEDSAMYFCASSEPTGYSNQPQHFGDGTRLSIL.

This clonotype was found many times. The chain couples TRBV11-2 to TRBJ2-1, with a weak D call TRBD2 (7 bases). There are 14 residues in the CDR3. CDR1 is SGHAT, CDR2 FQNNGV, per germline. The ends were cut back, 2 bases at V and 8 bases at J, with 13 bases in the middle. CDR3 protein: CASSLSRGGDEQFF. DNA for the CDR3: TGTGCCAGCAGCTTATCCCGCGGGGGCGATGAGCAGTTCTTC. Full variable domain (missing parts from reference TRBV11-2 and TRBJ2-1): EAGVAQSPRYKIIEKRQSVAFWCNPISGHATLYWYQQILGQGPKLLIQFQNNGVVDDSQLPKDRFSAERLKGVDSTLKIQPAKLEDSAVYLCASSLSRGGDEQFFGPGTRLTVL.

The sample holds a few counts of this clonotype. The CDR3 loop is CASSLEGQGVANEKLFF. The CDR3 coding sequence is TGTGCCAGCAGCTTAGAGGGACAGGGCGTAGCTAATGAAAAACTGTTTTTT. This chain joins TRBV11-2 and TRBJ1-4; the match to TRBD1 covers 9 bases. Germline V gives CDR1 SGHAT, CDR2 FQNNGV. CDR3 length: 17 amino acids. The V segment lost 0 bases and the J segment 3 bases; nucleotides outside the gene matches: 5.

The chain joins TRBV15 to TRBJ2-1; 7 nucleotides align to TRBD2. Germline loops: CDR1 LNHNV, CDR2 YYDKDF (reference sequence). V shed 0 bases, J shed 0 bases, and the junction held 5 bases outside the gene matches. The CDR3 is 17 amino acids. CDR3 in DNA: TGTGCCACCAGCAGAGACACTAGCGAAAGCTCCTACAATGAGCAGTTCTTC. Protein sequence: CATSRDTSESSYNEQFF.

This clonotype was picked up a small number of times. The CDR3 nucleotides are TGCGCCAGCAGCATCGGACAGGGCAATGAGCAGTTCTTC. Protein sequence: CASSIGQGNEQFF. The chain couples TRBV5-1 to TRBJ2-1; 8 nucleotides agree with TRBD1. There are 13 residues in the CDR3. The V gene's germline CDR1 is SGHRS and CDR2 YFSETQ. With V trimmed by 4 bases and J by 6 bases, 3 bases remained unmatched.

The chain joins TRBV5-1 to TRBJ1-1, with D possibly matching TRBD1 (6 bases). This CDR3 is 17 amino acids long. The V and J ends lost 2 bases and 4 bases respectively, with 21 bases between them. The V gene's germline CDR1 is SGHRS and CDR2 YFSETQ. The CDR3 DNA reads TGCGCCAGCAGCTTCGATCAGAGGACAGTGGGTTTCACTGAAGCTTTCTTT. It is translated as CASSFDQRTVGFTEAFF.

This clonotype has more than one count but fewer than ten. The chain employs TRBV20-1 and TRBJ2-1; 9 bases agree with TRBD2. The germline V gene encodes CDR1 DFQATT and CDR2 SNEGSKA (reference sequence). Trimming at V came to 0 bases and at J to 6 bases, leaving 9 bases not matched to a gene. The CDR3 is 16 residues long. The DNA for the CDR3 is TGCAGTGCTAGAGACAGCGGGGGGCCCAAAGTCAATGAGCAGTTCTTC. Its protein product is CSARDSGGPKVNEQFF.

This sequence joins TRBV12-3 or TRBV12-4 and TRBJ1-1, with 10 nucleotides matching TRBD1. Trimming took 5 bases from V and 5 from J; bases not matched to a gene: 5. The CDR3 spans 14 residues. CDR3 sequence reads: CASSQDRGITEAFF. The CDR3 nucleotides read TGTGCCAGCAGTCAGGACAGGGGGATTACTGAAGCTTTCTTT.

The chain links TRBV12-3 or TRBV12-4 to TRBJ1-2, with D unclear. V was cut by 7 bases and J by 2 bases, with 11 bases left in between. The CDR3 sequence is 13 residues long. The DNA for the CDR3 is TGTGCCAGCACAGGCGGCCTGAACTATGGCTACACCTTC. It encodes CASTGGLNYGYTF.